These 5 T cell receptor beta chains share one sample of origin, sequenced in a study of blood T cell repertoires in COVID-19. Method: immunoSEQ multiplex PCR; TCRdb's copy keeps in-frame clones and lacks some. The sample shows about 200,000 clones, 70% to 90% of them seen only once. Sequenced: peripheral blood. These receptors originate from a woman aged 80 or over with acute or convalescent COVID-19.

This sequence joins TRBV27 and TRBJ1-2, with TRBD1 matching 8 bases. The V gene's germline CDR1 is MNHEY and CDR2 SMNVEV (reference sequence). Trimming removed 9 bases from V and 9 bases from J; junction bases left unmatched: 9. This CDR3 contains 12 residues. CDR3 loop: CASRTGGLSYTF. Written as DNA, the CDR3 is TGTGCCAGTAGAACAGGGGGTTTGAGCTACACCTTC.

The chain carries TRBV18 and TRBJ1-1; D may be TRBD1 (5 bases). From germline, CDR1 is KGHSH and CDR2 LQKENI. The CDR3 length is 13 residues. V was clipped by 3 bases and J by 3 bases, with 8 bases between them. The CDR3 protein is CASSPVRDTEAFF. The CDR3 nucleotides are TGTGCCAGCTCACCGGTCAGGGACACTGAAGCTTTCTTT.

This clone was observed once. In DNA form, the CDR3 reads TGTGCCAGCAGTGAGGAGGGCGTCATCTCTGGAAACACCATATATTTT. Translated, it gives CASSEEGVISGNTIYF. The chain has TRBV2 and TRBJ1-3, with D hard to call. V was cut by 3 bases and J by 0 bases, with 12 bases left in between. In germline, CDR1 is SNHLY, CDR2 FYNNEI. This CDR3 has 16 residues.

This clone showed up just a few times. The chain uses TRBV19 and TRBJ1-5, with 12 nucleotides matching TRBD1. The CDR3 has 18 amino acids. Germline V CDR1 and CDR2: LNHDA, SQIVND (reference sequence). The junction had 9 bases not matched to a gene; V was cut back by 6 bases and J by 0 bases. The CDR3 loop is CASSPGQGALHSNQPQHF. The CDR3 DNA reads as TGTGCCAGTAGCCCGGGACAGGGGGCGTTGCATAGCAATCAGCCCCAGCATTTT.

The rearrangement links TRBV11-2 to TRBJ2-2, with TRBD1 matching 9 bases. V shed 1 base and J 4 bases; nucleotides not matched to a gene: 7. This CDR3 spans 17 amino acids. Germline CDR1 is SGHAT and CDR2 is FQNNGV. The DNA for the CDR3 is TGTGCCAGCAGCTTAGTGGGGACAGGGTCTAGCACCGGGGAGCTGTTTTTT. This codes for CASSLVGTGSSTGELFF.